The next 32 T cell receptor beta chains were all read from a single sample in a study of CD8+CD57+ T cells in acquired aplastic anemia. By flow cytometry, patients selected for sequencing had shown an expansion of CD8+CD57+ cells. The use of genomic DNA as template underpinned the TCR beta VDJ and CDR3 profiling. TCRdb redid the calling of the reads with MiXCR, one entry per CDR3 protein. The sample lists about 180,000 distinct CDR3 sequences, nearly 65% seen once, with roughly 43% in the top ten. The sequencing sample was made of sorted CD4+, CD8+, or CD8+CD57+ T cells (not recorded which) from PBMCs. Receptors were obtained from a human donor with aplastic anemia.

Remarks on this clonotype: A single base separates this from a much larger clone, so it may be a read error. This sequence joins TRBV7-9 and TRBJ2-1; the D gene is possibly TRBD1 (6 bases). The CDR3 is made up of 14 amino acids. CDR1 and CDR2 (germline): SEHNR, FQNEAQ (reference sequence). DNA for the CDR3: TGTGCCAGCAGCTTAACGGGACACCTCAATGAGCAGCTCTTC. Protein product: CASSLTGHLNEQLF.

As for this clonotype: A junction end diverges from the germline sequence, so it may reflect a read error. The V gene is TRBV7-7, the J gene TRBJ2-5; 9 bases match TRBD2. Germline V CDR1 and CDR2: SSHAT, FNYEAQ (reference sequence). The CDR3 is 13 residues long. The chain's CDR3 is CASSASGKETQYF. The DNA for the CDR3 is TGTGCTAGCAGCGCTAGCGGGAAAGAGACCCAGTACTTC.

The rearrangement uses TRBV7-9 and TRBJ1-3, with D maybe TRBD1 (5 bases). The CDR3 runs to 13 residues. The germline V gene has CDR1 SEHNR and CDR2 FQNEAQ (reference sequence). V was cut by 3 bases and J by 8 bases, with 11 bases left in between. CDR3 in amino acids: CASSFSGGDTIYF. Written as DNA, the CDR3 is TGTGCCAGCAGCTTCTCGGGGGGAGACACCATATATTTT.

The V call is TRBV10-3, the J call TRBJ2-3; no firm D call. This CDR3 is 14 amino acids long. Trimming pared 3 bases from V and 4 bases from J, leaving 11 bases between. The germline V gene has CDR1 ENHRY and CDR2 SYGVKD. This CDR3 reads CAISDIGQSDTQYF. The CDR3 DNA reads TGTGCCATCAGTGATATTGGGCAATCAGATACGCAGTATTTT.

J is TRBJ2-5 and V is TRBV7-2, with 8 nucleotides matching TRBD1. Unmatched junction bases numbered 7, after V lost 3 bases and J lost 1 base. CDR1 and CDR2 (germline): SGHTA, FQGNSA. The CDR3 spans 16 residues. The CDR3 sequence: CASSLDRATAQETQYF. The CDR3 nucleotides read TGTGCCAGCAGCTTGGACAGGGCCACAGCCCAAGAGACCCAGTACTTC.

With regard to this clonotype: At one of its ends the junction is not consistent with the germline gene, which may arise from a read error. The V and J genes are TRBV7-7 and TRBJ2-1, with TRBD2 as a possible D gene (6 bases). CDR3 length equals 13 residues. Germline assignment: CDR1 SSHAT and CDR2 FNYEAQ (reference sequence). The CDR3 loop is CASSLAPYNEQFF. CDR3 coding DNA: TGTGCTAGCAGTCTAGCGCCTTACAATGAGCAGTTCTTC.

V and J are TRBV7-7 and TRBJ2-1, with D possibly matching TRBD1 (5 bases). V was clipped by 6 bases and J by 1 base, with 16 bases between them. Germline lookup yields CDR1 SSHAT and CDR2 FNYEAQ (reference sequence). The length of the CDR3 is 16 residues. As DNA, the CDR3 is TGTGCCAGCAGTGACTGGGGAAGGGGTTCCTACAATGAGCAGTTCTTC. Amino acid sequence: CASSDWGRGSYNEQFF.

Concerning this clonotype: The junction departs from germline at one end; a sequencing error may be responsible. The chain joins TRBV4-3 to TRBJ1-6, with D perhaps TRBD1 (6 bases). Germline lookup yields CDR1 LGHNA and CDR2 YSLEER. CDR3 length equals 16 residues. This CDR3 reads CANSQALGGRQSPLHF. The CDR3 DNA reads as TGCGCCAACAGCCAAGCCCTAGGGGGGCGTCAGTCACCCCTCCACTTT.

About this clonotype itself: An end of the junction does not agree with germline; a read error may underlie this. The chain joins TRBV2 to TRBJ1-5; D gene uncertain. The CDR3 covers 14 residues. Germline V gene sequence: CDR1 SNHLY, CDR2 FYNNEI. This CDR3 is CASSEGGSGQPQHF. CDR3 nucleotides: TGTGCCAGCAGCGAAGGCGGTAGCGGTCAGCCCCAGCATTTT.

This clonotype was picked up many times. This sequence joins TRBV5-6 and TRBJ2-2, with TRBD2 identical over 12 bases. The V gene's germline CDR1 is SGHDT and CDR2 YYEEEE. This CDR3 is 17 amino acids long. The V segment lost 0 bases and the J segment 4 bases; nucleotides outside the gene matches: 4. The CDR3 loop reads CASSLAPLAGGTGELFF. The CDR3 nucleotides are TGTGCCAGCAGCTTGGCGCCACTAGCGGGAGGCACCGGGGAGCTGTTTTTT.

This clonotype was counted between two and nine times. The gene calls are TRBV7-8 and TRBJ2-3, with D tentatively TRBD2 (7 bases). The germline V gene has CDR1 SGHVS and CDR2 FQNEAQ. This CDR3 region has 17 residues. The V end lost 7 bases, the J end lost 0 bases, and 20 bases lay between the germline ends. The CDR3: CASTRGRGGSSTDTQYF. The CDR3 bases are TGTGCCAGCACCAGAGGAAGGGGGGGATCTAGCACAGATACGCAGTATTTT.

This sequence joins TRBV7-2 and TRBJ2-1; no firm D call. The germline V gene has CDR1 SGHTA and CDR2 FQGNSA. Trimming removed 5 bases from V and 5 bases from J, with 10 bases in between. CDR3 length equals 13 residues. The CDR3 DNA follows: TGTGCCAGCAGCCCCAATACGAACAATGAGCAGTTCTTC. It encodes CASSPNTNNEQFF.

This clonotype was seen just once. V is TRBV9 and J is TRBJ2-1, with D possibly matching TRBD2 (6 bases). The germline gives CDR1 SGDLS, CDR2 YYNGEE. V was clipped by 6 bases and J by 15 bases, with 19 bases between them. This CDR3 is 12 amino acids long. The CDR3 DNA reads as TGTGCCAGCACCTTGGGAGGACGAAGTCTGTTCTTC. Amino acid sequence: CASTLGGRSLFF.

V and J are TRBV5-4 and TRBJ1-2; D uncertain. Trimming stripped 0 bases from V and 5 bases from J, with 17 bases between. The germline gives CDR1 SGHNT, CDR2 YYREEE (reference sequence). This CDR3 region has 16 residues. In DNA form, the CDR3 reads TGTGCCAGCAGCTTGGCACGAGAAGGCCAGCGGTATGGCTACACCTTC. This encodes CASSLAREGQRYGYTF.

The chain joins TRBV7-4 to TRBJ2-7; TRBD2 might be the D (6 bases). In germline, CDR1 is SGHVT, CDR2 SQSDAQ. The CDR3 covers 14 residues. V was trimmed by 6 bases and J by 3 bases, leaving 15 bases between them. CDR3 bases: TGTGCCAGCAGTCGTCGGCGGGGCCTCTACGAGCAGTACTTC. Encoded protein: CASSRRRGLYEQYF.

This chain uses TRBV19 with TRBJ2-5; D remains ambiguous. Germline lookup yields CDR1 LNHDA and CDR2 SQIVND (reference sequence). The CDR3 length is 13 residues. Trimming cost V 8 bases and J 5 bases, with 15 bases left between them. The CDR3 loop reads CASAGLVTETQYF. CDR3 DNA sequence: TGTGCCAGTGCCGGGCTGGTAACGGAGACCCAGTACTTC.

This chain links TRBV24-1 with TRBJ1-5, with 9 bases fitting TRBD1. V shed 10 bases and J 6 bases; nucleotides not matched to a gene: 9. The CDR3 is 14 residues long. Germline V CDR1 and CDR2: KGHDR, SFDVKD. This CDR3 is CATFRDRELQPQHF. CDR3 sequence (DNA): TGTGCCACTTTCAGGGACAGGGAGCTTCAGCCCCAGCATTTT.

This clonotype was found once. The chain uses TRBV20-1 and TRBJ2-5; D tentatively fits TRBD1 or TRBD2 (6 bases each). CDR3 size: 15 residues. Trimming removed 6 bases at V and 0 bases at J, with 17 bases between. Germline loops: CDR1 DFQATT, CDR2 SNEGSKA (reference sequence). This CDR3 is CSAGLGGRDQETQYF. In nucleotides, the CDR3 is TGCAGTGCGGGGCTCGGGGGCCGTGACCAAGAGACCCAGTACTTC.

J is TRBJ1-4 and V is TRBV15; D call uncertain. V lost 6 bases and J lost 2, with 10 bases in between. CDR1 is LNHNV, CDR2 YYDKDF, per germline (reference sequence). The CDR3 consists of 14 residues. The CDR3 sequence: CATRAGSTNEKLFF. CDR3 bases: TGTGCCACCAGAGCCGGGTCCACTAATGAAAAACTGTTTTTT.

The chain joins TRBV15 to TRBJ2-5; maybe TRBD2 (7 bases). The length of the CDR3 is 16 residues. Germline-derived CDR1 and CDR2 are LNHNV and YYDKDF (reference sequence). The V gene lost 1 base and the J gene lost 4 bases, with 16 bases spanning the gap. CDR3 residues: CATSRVGGALSETQYF. The DNA for the CDR3 is TGTGCCACCAGCAGAGTTGGGGGGGCCCTTTCAGAGACCCAGTACTTC.

This chain links TRBV20-1 with TRBJ1-2; D is possibly TRBD1 (6 bases). The CDR3 has 11 residues. Germline CDR1 reads DFQATT; CDR2 reads SNEGSKA (reference sequence). V was pared by 4 bases and J by 8 bases, with 11 bases between. CDR3 DNA: TGCAGTGCTAATCGACAGGAAGGCTACACCTTC. Protein: CSANRQEGYTF.

This clonotype was seen a few times. V gene TRBV10-3 combines with J gene TRBJ1-1; maybe TRBD1 (5 bases). The CDR3 loop spans 13 amino acids. Between the trimmed V and J ends, which lost 4 bases and 4 bases, there was a span of 10 bases. Germline loops: CDR1 ENHRY, CDR2 SYGVKD. The CDR3 is CAISGREGTEAFF. The CDR3 DNA reads TGTGCCATCAGTGGCAGGGAGGGCACTGAAGCTTTCTTT.

V and J are TRBV4-1 and TRBJ2-7; the D is unclear. Germline V gene data show CDR1 as MGHRA and CDR2 as YSYEKL. Trimming removed 0 bases from V and 2 bases from J, with 14 bases in between. This CDR3 region has 16 residues. CDR3 in DNA: TGCGCCAGCAGCCAAGAGGCGAGTGTCTCCCCCTACGAGCAGTACTTC. It translates to CASSQEASVSPYEQYF.

This clonotype was detected a few times. The V and J genes are TRBV15 and TRBJ1-2, with 8 positions matching TRBD1. With 0 bases clipped from V and 4 bases from J, the junction kept 10 bases outside the gene matches. The CDR3 spans 17 residues. Per the germline V gene, CDR1 is LNHNV and CDR2 is YYDKDF (reference sequence). CDR3 amino acids: CATSRDRGTGVPYGYTF. In DNA form, the CDR3 reads TGTGCCACCAGCAGAGATCGGGGGACAGGTGTACCCTATGGCTACACCTTC.

This clonotype was counted only a few times. V is TRBV20-1 and J is TRBJ2-7; 9 nucleotides match TRBD1. V lost 6 bases and J lost 1; bases outside the gene matches: 4. From germline, CDR1 is DFQATT and CDR2 SNEGSKA (reference sequence). The CDR3 is made up of 13 amino acids. The CDR3 spells CSASGTGSYEQYF. CDR3 DNA: TGCAGTGCGTCCGGGACAGGGTCCTACGAGCAGTACTTC.

The rearrangement links TRBV19 to TRBJ2-5; 10 nucleotides align to TRBD2. CDR3 length: 15 residues. After removal of 3 bases from V and 5 bases from J, the junction contained 6 bases not matched to a gene. CDR1 is LNHDA and CDR2 is SQIVND in the germline V gene (reference sequence). CDR3 bases: TGTGCCAGTAGTATCGGGCTAGCGGGAGAGGAGACCCAGTACTTC. It codes for CASSIGLAGEETQYF.

The chain carries TRBV5-5 and TRBJ2-3; D is perhaps TRBD1 or TRBD2 (5 bases each). CDR1 is SGHKS and CDR2 is YYEKEE in the germline V gene (reference sequence). V lost 3 bases, J lost 0 bases, and 11 bases lay in between. The CDR3 runs 15 residues. The CDR3 bases are TGTGCCAGCAGCTGGAGGCAGGGAAGCACAGATACGCAGTATTTT. It specifies CASSWRQGSTDTQYF.

A single count supports this clonotype. This chain joins TRBV7-9 and TRBJ1-1; 10 nucleotides align to TRBD1. The CDR3 is 15 amino acids. Germline lookup yields CDR1 SEHNR and CDR2 FQNEAQ (reference sequence). V dropped 4 bases and J dropped 10; count of bases not matched to a gene: 12. The CDR3 bases are TGTGCCAGCAGCTCCCAGACAGGGGGCGGGAAGGGAGCTTTCTTT. Encoded protein: CASSSQTGGGKGAFF.

This chain uses TRBV7-2 with TRBJ1-1; D possibly corresponds to TRBD1 (5 bases). There are 12 residues in the CDR3. V shed 1 base and J shed 7 bases, with 7 bases lying between them. The germline gives CDR1 SGHTA, CDR2 FQGNSA. CDR3 bases: TGTGCCAGCAGCTTAGGGGGCGTTGAAGCTTTCTTT. Translation gives CASSLGGVEAFF.

The rearrangement links TRBV29-1 to TRBJ1-1; 9 bases map to TRBD1. This CDR3 region has 17 residues. V lost 7 bases, J lost 4 bases, and 19 bases stayed unmatched. Germline V gene lookup returns CDR1 SQVTM and CDR2 ANQGSEA. CDR3 amino acids: CSATTGGGRARSTEAFF. DNA of the CDR3: TGCAGCGCGACTACAGGGGGCGGTCGAGCCAGGAGCACTGAAGCTTTCTTT.

The gene calls are TRBV29-1 and TRBJ1-1; 11 nucleotides align to TRBD1. From germline, CDR1 is SQVTM and CDR2 ANQGSEA. This CDR3 region has 13 residues. The trim removed 1 base at V and 6 bases at J, leaving 1 base unmatched. Here the CDR3 DNA reads TGCAGCGTTGAAGCGGGACAGGGGGCTGAAGCTTTCTTT. It is translated as CSVEAGQGAEAFF.

This clonotype was counted ten times or more. The genes are TRBV12-3 or TRBV12-4 and TRBJ2-7; TRBD1 matches 12 bases. There are 15 residues in the CDR3. The V and J ends lost 6 bases and 6 bases, in that order; junction bases with no gene match: 9. CDR3 in DNA: TGTGCCAGCAGCTACGGGGGACAGGGGGCTCGCGAGCAGTACTTC. Its translation is CASSYGGQGAREQYF.